This T cell receptor beta chain was recovered during a study of blood T cells in healthy people across ages. Study observations and caveats: Naive T cell percentage by flow cytometry tracked strongly with beta diversity. TCR beta diversity, measured per million T cells, fell in a roughly linear way with age.

Of note for this clonotype: The antigen is not known.

A second 7 to 11 cycle PCR used barcoded and J-beta primers. A single record per CDR3 protein comes from TCRdb applying MiXCR to the 5' RACE reads. Here the sample spans about 280,000 distinct CDR3 sequences, 27% being singletons. Caucasian individuals from Russia who were healthy and aged roughly 6 to 95 acted as donors. V lost 0 bases and J lost 3; bases outside the gene matches: 16. The germline V gene encodes CDR1 DFQATT and CDR2 SNEGSKA (reference sequence). The CDR3 has 18 residues. The sequencing sample was made of blood. This chain connects TRBV20-1 to TRBJ2-7, with 8 bases lining up with TRBD2. The sequence was obtained from a woman in her 70s in good health. CDR3 in amino acids: CSARDLGHRTGLGYEQYF. DNA of the CDR3: TGCAGTGCTAGAGATCTCGGGCACCGCACGGGACTAGGCTACGAGCAGTACTTC.